These T cell receptor beta chains were read from a single sample in a study of cytomegalovirus exposure and HLA in healthy donors. Repertoires were generated with immunoSEQ multiplex PCR, while TCRdb's copy carries only in-frame clones and drops some. The sample has approximately 150,000 clones, roughly two thirds seen once. Sequencing was done on a sample of PBMCs. Source of these receptors: a male donor in good health and CMV-seronegative. CDR3s include the opening cysteine and the closing phenylalanine or tryptophan. D genes are given only for firm matches. A row's size may be missing; if present it is once, few, many or a size class.

V	J	D	size	CDR3	DNA
TRBV5-6	TRBJ2-7	TRBD1	.	CASSVGTGRHEQYF	TGTGCCAGCAGCGTCGGGACAGGGCGCCACGAGCAGTACTTC
TRBV9	TRBJ1-3	.	once	CASSVLDDSFSGNTIYF	TGTGCCAGCAGCGTTCTAGATGACAGTTTCTCTGGAAACACCATATATTTT
TRBV28	TRBJ2-5	TRBD1	.	CASSTYGQGQETQYF	TGTGCCAGCAGTACCTACGGACAGGGGCAAGAGACCCAGTACTTC
TRBV19	TRBJ2-5	.	.	CAGSMNRGGQETQYF	TGTGCCGGTAGTATGAACAGGGGAGGCCAAGAGACCCAGTACTTC
TRBV28	TRBJ2-7	.	.	CASSLQGAYEQYF	TGTGCCAGCAGTTTACAGGGTGCCTACGAGCAGTACTTC
TRBV7-2	TRBJ1-6	.	.	CASSPRWGRNSPLHF	TGTGCCAGCAGCCCCCGCTGGGGGCGGAATTCACCCCTCCACTTT
TRBV6-5	TRBJ2-7	TRBD1	.	CASSRAGTGAYEQYF	TGTGCCAGCAGTCGCGCCGGGACAGGTGCCTACGAGCAGTACTTC
TRBV7-6	TRBJ2-7	.	few	CASSFQPQTGEQYF	TGTGCCAGCAGCTTCCAACCTCAAACGGGAGAGCAGTACTTC
TRBV4-3	TRBJ1-5	.	few	CASSQDWGGNQPQHF	TGCGCCAGCAGCCAAGATTGGGGCGGCAATCAGCCCCAGCATTTT
TRBV7-2	TRBJ2-7	.	.	CASSLQAYEQYF	TGTGCCAGCAGCTTACAGGCTTACGAGCAGTACTTC
TRBV7-6	TRBJ2-3	.	once	CASSSSPDTQYF	TGTGCCAGCAGCTCCTCTCCAGATACGCAGTATTTT
TRBV19	TRBJ1-5	.	few	CASSIWGQGRNQPQHF	TGTGCCAGTAGTATCTGGGGGCAGGGAAGGAATCAGCCCCAGCATTTT
TRBV7-8	TRBJ2-2	.	.	CASSSRHANTGELFF	TGTGCCAGCAGCTCCCGACACGCGAACACCGGGGAGCTGTTTTTT
TRBV7-9	TRBJ2-3	TRBD2	.	CASSHLAGGLPSTDTQYF	TGTGCCAGCAGCCATCTAGCGGGGGGTCTCCCTAGCACAGATACGCAGTATTTT
TRBV28	TRBJ2-1	.	.	CASRPRGYNEQFF	TGTGCCAGCAGACCCCGGGGTTACAATGAGCAGTTCTTC
TRBV13	TRBJ1-6	TRBD1	.	CASSYQTGAASPLHF	TGTGCCAGCAGCTATCAGACAGGGGCGGCTTCACCCCTCCACTTT
TRBV9	TRBJ1-1	TRBD1	.	CASSVATGATEAFF	TGTGCCAGCAGCGTAGCTACAGGGGCTACTGAAGCTTTCTTT
TRBV6-6	TRBJ2-1	TRBD2	.	CASSSSGGTEQFF	TGTGCCAGCAGTTCTAGCGGGGGGACTGAGCAGTTCTTC
TRBV5-6	TRBJ1-3	.	few	CASSPRSGNTIYF	TGTGCCAGCAGCCCCCGCTCTGGAAACACCATATATTTT
TRBV30	TRBJ2-5	.	.	CAWREQGETQYF	TGTGCCTGGAGAGAACAGGGAGAGACCCAGTACTTC
TRBV6-1	TRBJ1-1	.	.	CASSEMVAGNTEAFF	TGTGCCAGCAGTGAAATGGTGGCAGGGAACACTGAAGCTTTCTTT
TRBV6-5	TRBJ1-1	TRBD1	.	CASSQQGEAFF	TGTGCCAGCAGTCAACAGGGGGAAGCTTTCTTT